These 9 T cell receptor beta chains came from one sample sequenced in a study of shared clonotypes between healthy human individuals. Libraries were prepared by immunoSEQ multiplex PCR; TCRdb keeps only in-frame clonotypes and omits some of them. The table records roughly 2.1 million clones, about 92% of them present only once. The naive CD8 population came from CD45RO-negative cells selected for CCR7, without terminally differentiated effector memory CD45RA+ cells. The material sequenced was naive CD8+ T cells from PBMCs. All receptors derive from a man between 18 and 29 years old in good health. Some clones in this sample may be carry-over from other donors' samples.

The chain links TRBV5-1 to TRBJ2-6; D is possibly TRBD1 or TRBD2 (6 bases each). V lost 4 bases, J lost 0 bases, and 17 bases lay in between. The V gene's germline CDR1 is SGHRS and CDR2 YFSETQ. This CDR3 has 18 amino acids. The CDR3 here is CASSPEGGKSSGANVLTF. The CDR3 DNA reads as TGCGCCAGCAGCCCGGAGGGGGGAAAAAGCTCTGGGGCCAACGTCCTGACTTTC.

This chain joins TRBV7-3 and TRBJ2-1; 11 nucleotides agree with TRBD2. The CDR3 spans 17 residues. Germline assignment: CDR1 SGHTA and CDR2 FQGTGA. After removal of 5 bases from V and 6 bases from J, the junction contained 12 bases not matched to a gene. The CDR3 nucleotides are TGTGCCAGCAGCCACCTAGCGGGAGGAGGGACTGGCAATGAGCAGTTCTTC. It specifies CASSHLAGGGTGNEQFF.

This clone has a handful of counts. This rearrangement joins TRBV6-1 to TRBJ2-2, with 13 bases identical to TRBD2. This CDR3 has 15 amino acids. Germline assignment: CDR1 MNHNS and CDR2 SASEGT. Germline trimming cut 6 bases from V and 4 bases from J; bases unmatched to any gene: 2. The CDR3 protein is CASSRLAGGTGELFF. The CDR3 region has the DNA TGTGCCAGCAGCCGACTAGCGGGAGGCACCGGGGAGCTGTTTTTT.

The chain recombines TRBV29-1 with TRBJ2-1, with 13 positions matching TRBD2. With V trimmed by 3 bases and J by 7 bases, 6 bases remained unmatched. The germline CDR1 and CDR2 sequences are SQVTM and ANQGSEA. CDR3 length: 15 amino acids. The CDR3 here is CSVDRTSGSKNEQFF. In DNA, the CDR3 is TGCAGCGTTGACCGGACTAGCGGGAGTAAGAATGAGCAGTTCTTC.

V is TRBV5-6 and J is TRBJ2-5; D is unresolved. CDR1 is SGHDT and CDR2 is YYEEEE in the germline V gene. V shed 5 bases and J shed 0 bases, with 11 bases lying between them. The CDR3 sequence is 14 residues long. The CDR3, as DNA: TGTGCCAGCAGGCTCACGAGTAACCAAGAGACCCAGTACTTC. Its translation: CASRLTSNQETQYF.

The rearrangement joins TRBV20-1 to TRBJ1-2; D is unclear. V was shortened by 7 bases and J by 6 bases, with 9 bases between the two germline ends. This CDR3 region has 10 residues. Looked up from germline, CDR1 is DFQATT and CDR2 is SNEGSKA (reference sequence). CDR3 DNA sequence: TGCAGTGTAGTACGGGATGGCTACACCTTC. This sequence encodes CSVVRDGYTF.

This chain joins TRBV27 and TRBJ1-1; D possibly corresponds to TRBD1 (6 bases). The ends were cut back, 0 bases at V and 7 bases at J, with 9 bases in the middle. Looked up from germline, CDR1 is MNHEY and CDR2 is SMNVEV (reference sequence). CDR3 length: 13 residues. DNA for the CDR3: TGTGCCAGCAGTTTATCAAGCAGGGGTGAAGCTTTCTTT. Its translation is CASSLSSRGEAFF.

This clone was counted between two and nine times. The CDR3 coding sequence is TGTGCCAGCAGCGAGGGGACAGCAGATGAGCAGTTCTTC. The encoded protein is CASSEGTADEQFF. V gene TRBV5-6 combines with J gene TRBJ2-1; 7 nucleotides line up with TRBD1. V shed 4 bases and J 8 bases; nucleotides not matched to a gene: 6. The V gene's germline CDR1 is SGHDT and CDR2 YYEEEE. CDR3 length: 13 amino acids. Full variable domain (missing parts from reference TRBV5-6 and TRBJ2-1): DAGVTQSPTHLIKTRGQQVTLRCSPKSGHDTVSWYQQALGQGPQFIFQYYEEEERQRGNFPDRFSGHQFPNYSSELNVNALLLGDSALYLCASSEGTADEQFFGPGTRLTVL.

This chain uses TRBV28 with TRBJ2-7, with D perhaps matching TRBD1 (5 bases). Germline V gene sequence: CDR1 MDHEN, CDR2 SYDVKM. With 3 bases removed from V and 3 bases from J, the gap between germline ends came to 18 bases. The CDR3 has 16 residues. CDR3 DNA: TGTGCCAGCAGTTTGCCGACAGTATCCCTCGTCTACGAGCAGTACTTC. Amino acid sequence: CASSLPTVSLVYEQYF. The complete variable domain, with remaining parts taken from reference TRBV28 and TRBJ2-7, reads DVKVTQSSRYLVKRTGEKVFLECVQDMDHENMFWYRQDPGLGLRLIYFSYDVKMKEKGDIPEGYSVSREKKERFSLILESASTNQTSMYLCASSLPTVSLVYEQYFGPGTRLTVT.